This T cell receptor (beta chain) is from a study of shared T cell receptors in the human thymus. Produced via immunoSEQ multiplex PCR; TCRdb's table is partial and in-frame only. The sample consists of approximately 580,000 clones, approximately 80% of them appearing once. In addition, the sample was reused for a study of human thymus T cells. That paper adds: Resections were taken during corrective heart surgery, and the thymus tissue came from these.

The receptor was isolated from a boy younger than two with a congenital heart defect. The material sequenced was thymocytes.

The CDR3 DNA is TGTGCCAGCAGCCCAGGACTAGCGGGAGGGAGGGAGACCCAGTACTTC. Translating gives CASSPGLAGGRETQYF. The chain combines TRBV7-6 with TRBJ2-5; TRBD2 matches at 15 bases. Germline CDR1 SGHVS, CDR2 FNYEAQ. J gave up 5 bases and V 5 bases, and 6 bases lay outside the gene matches. This CDR3 comprises 16 residues.